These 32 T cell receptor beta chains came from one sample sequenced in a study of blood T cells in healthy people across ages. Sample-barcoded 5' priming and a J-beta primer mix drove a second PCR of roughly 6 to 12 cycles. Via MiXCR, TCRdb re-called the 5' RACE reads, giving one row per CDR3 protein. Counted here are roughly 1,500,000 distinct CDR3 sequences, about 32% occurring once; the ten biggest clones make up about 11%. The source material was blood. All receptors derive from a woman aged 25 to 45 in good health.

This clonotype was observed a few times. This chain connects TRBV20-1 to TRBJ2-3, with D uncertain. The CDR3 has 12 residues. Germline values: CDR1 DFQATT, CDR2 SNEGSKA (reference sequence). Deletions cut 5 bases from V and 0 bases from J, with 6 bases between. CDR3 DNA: TGCAGTGCTTTATCTAGCACAGATACGCAGTATTTT. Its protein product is CSALSSTDTQYF.

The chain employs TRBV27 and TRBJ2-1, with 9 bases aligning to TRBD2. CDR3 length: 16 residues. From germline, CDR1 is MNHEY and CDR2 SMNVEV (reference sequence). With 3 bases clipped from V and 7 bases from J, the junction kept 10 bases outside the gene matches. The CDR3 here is CASSFGGRAFGNEQFF. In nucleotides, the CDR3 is TGTGCCAGCAGTTTTGGCGGGAGGGCCTTCGGTAATGAGCAGTTCTTC.

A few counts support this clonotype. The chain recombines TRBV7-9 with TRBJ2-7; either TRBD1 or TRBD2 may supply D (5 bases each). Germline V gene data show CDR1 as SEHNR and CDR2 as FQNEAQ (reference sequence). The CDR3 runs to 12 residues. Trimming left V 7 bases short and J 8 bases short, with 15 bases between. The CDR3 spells CASTMQGDQQYF. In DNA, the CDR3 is TGTGCCAGCACCATGCAGGGAGATCAGCAGTACTTC.

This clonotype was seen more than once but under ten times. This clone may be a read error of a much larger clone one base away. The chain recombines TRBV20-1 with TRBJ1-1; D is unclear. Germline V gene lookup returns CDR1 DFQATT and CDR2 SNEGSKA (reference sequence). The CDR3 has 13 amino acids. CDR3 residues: CGAPSGPYTEAFF. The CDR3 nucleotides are TGCGGTGCCCCCAGCGGACCGTACACTGAAGCTTTCTTT.

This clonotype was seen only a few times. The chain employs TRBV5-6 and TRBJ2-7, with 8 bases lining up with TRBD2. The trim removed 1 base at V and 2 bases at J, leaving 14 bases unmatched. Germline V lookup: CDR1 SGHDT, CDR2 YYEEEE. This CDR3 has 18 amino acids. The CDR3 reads CASSLKAGLAGQAYEQYF. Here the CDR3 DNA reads TGTGCCAGCAGCTTGAAGGCGGGGCTAGCGGGCCAAGCCTACGAGCAGTACTTC.

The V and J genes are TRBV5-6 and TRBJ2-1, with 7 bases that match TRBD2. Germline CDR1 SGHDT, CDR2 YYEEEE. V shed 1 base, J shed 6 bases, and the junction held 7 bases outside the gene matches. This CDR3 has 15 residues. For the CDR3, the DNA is TGTGCCAGCAGCTTGCGAGGCGGGAGCCCCAATGAGCAGTTCTTC. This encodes CASSLRGGSPNEQFF.

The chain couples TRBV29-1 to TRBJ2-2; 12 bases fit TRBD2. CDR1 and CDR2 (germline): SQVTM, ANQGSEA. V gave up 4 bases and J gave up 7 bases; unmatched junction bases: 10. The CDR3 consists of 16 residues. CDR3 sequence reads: CSVASLAGGPSGELFF. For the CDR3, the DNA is TGCAGCGTTGCCTCTCTAGCGGGGGGGCCAAGCGGGGAGCTGTTTTTT.

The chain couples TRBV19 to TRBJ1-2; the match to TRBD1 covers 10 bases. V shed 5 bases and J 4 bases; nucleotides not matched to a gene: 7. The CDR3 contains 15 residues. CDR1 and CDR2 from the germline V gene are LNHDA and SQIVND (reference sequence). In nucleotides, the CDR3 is TGTGCCAGTAGTGCGGGACAGGGGTCCGGCTATGGCTACACCTTC. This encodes CASSAGQGSGYGYTF. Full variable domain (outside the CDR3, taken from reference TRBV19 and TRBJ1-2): DGGITQSPKYLFRKEGQNVTLSCEQNLNHDAMYWYRQDPGQGLRLIYYSQIVNDFQKGDIAEGYSVSREKKESFPLTVTSAQKNPTAFYLCASSAGQGSGYGYTFGSGTRLTVV.

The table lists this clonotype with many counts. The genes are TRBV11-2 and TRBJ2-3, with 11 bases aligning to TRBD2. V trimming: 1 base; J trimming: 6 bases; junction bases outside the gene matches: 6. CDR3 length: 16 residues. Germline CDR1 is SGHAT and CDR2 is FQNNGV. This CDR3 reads CASSLGLTSGVDTQYF. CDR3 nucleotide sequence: TGTGCCAGCAGCTTAGGGTTGACTAGCGGGGTGGATACGCAGTATTTT.

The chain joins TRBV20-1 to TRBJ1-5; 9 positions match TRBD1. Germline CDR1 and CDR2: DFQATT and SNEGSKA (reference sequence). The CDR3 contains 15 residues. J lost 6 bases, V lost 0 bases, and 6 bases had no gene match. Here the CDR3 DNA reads TGCAGTGCTAGAGAAGGGACAGGGTCGACTCAGCCCCAGCATTTT. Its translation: CSAREGTGSTQPQHF.

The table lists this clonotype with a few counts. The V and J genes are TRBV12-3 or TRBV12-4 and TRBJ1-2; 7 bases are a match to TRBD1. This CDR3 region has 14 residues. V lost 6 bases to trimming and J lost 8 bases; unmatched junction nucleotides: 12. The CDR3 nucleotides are TGTGCCAGCAGGGGACAGATAGATCTGGGCGGCTACACCTTC. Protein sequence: CASRGQIDLGGYTF.

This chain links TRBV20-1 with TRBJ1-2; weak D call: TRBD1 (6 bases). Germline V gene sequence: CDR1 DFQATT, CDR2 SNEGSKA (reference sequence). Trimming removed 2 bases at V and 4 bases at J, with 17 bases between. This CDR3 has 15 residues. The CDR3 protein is CSARRGGESSYGYTF. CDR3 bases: TGCAGTGCTAGAAGGGGGGGGGAAAGTTCCTATGGCTACACCTTC.

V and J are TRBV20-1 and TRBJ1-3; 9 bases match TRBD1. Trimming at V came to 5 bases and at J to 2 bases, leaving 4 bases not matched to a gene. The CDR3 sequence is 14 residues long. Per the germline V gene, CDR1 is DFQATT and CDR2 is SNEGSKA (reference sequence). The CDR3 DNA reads TGCAGTGCTCTGACAGGGGGGCCTGGAAACACCATATATTTT. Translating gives CSALTGGPGNTIYF.

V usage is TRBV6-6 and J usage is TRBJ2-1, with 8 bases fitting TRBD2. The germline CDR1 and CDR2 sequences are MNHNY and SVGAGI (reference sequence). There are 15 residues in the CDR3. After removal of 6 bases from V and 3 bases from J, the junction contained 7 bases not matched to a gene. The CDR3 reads CASRLALAVYNEQFF. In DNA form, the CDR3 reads TGTGCCAGCAGACTGGCACTAGCGGTCTACAATGAGCAGTTCTTC.

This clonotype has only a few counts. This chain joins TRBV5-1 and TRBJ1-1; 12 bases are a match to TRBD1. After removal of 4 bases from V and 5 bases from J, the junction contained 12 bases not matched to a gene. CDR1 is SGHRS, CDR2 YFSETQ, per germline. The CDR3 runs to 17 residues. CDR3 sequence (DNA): TGCGCCAGCAGCCTATCCGGAGGGACAGGGGGCAGGACTGAAGCTTTCTTT. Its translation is CASSLSGGTGGRTEAFF.

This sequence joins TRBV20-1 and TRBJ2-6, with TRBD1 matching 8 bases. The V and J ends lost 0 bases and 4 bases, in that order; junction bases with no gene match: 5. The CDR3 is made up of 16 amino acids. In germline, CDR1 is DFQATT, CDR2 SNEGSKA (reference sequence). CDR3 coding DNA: TGCAGTGCTAGAGACAGGGGGCGACCAGGGGCCAACGTCCTGACTTTC. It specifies CSARDRGRPGANVLTF.

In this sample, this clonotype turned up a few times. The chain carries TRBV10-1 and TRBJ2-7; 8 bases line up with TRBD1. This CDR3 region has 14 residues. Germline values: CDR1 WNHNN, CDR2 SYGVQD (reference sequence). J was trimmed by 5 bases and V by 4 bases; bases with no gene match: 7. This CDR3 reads CASSGYRGANEQYF. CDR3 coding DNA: TGCGCCAGCAGTGGATACAGGGGGGCCAACGAGCAGTACTTC.

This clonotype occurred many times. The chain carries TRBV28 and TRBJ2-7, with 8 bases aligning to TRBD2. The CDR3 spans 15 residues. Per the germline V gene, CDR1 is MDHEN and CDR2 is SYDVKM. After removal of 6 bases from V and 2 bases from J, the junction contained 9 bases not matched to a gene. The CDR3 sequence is CASSISGTSPYEQYF. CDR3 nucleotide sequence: TGTGCCAGCAGCATTTCCGGGACTAGTCCCTACGAGCAGTACTTC.

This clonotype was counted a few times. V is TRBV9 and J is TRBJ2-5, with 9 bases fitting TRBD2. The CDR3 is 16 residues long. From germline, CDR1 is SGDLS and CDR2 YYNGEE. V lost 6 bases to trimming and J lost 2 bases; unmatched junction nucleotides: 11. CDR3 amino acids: CASTEGSGGLQETQYF. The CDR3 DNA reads TGTGCCAGCACCGAGGGTAGCGGGGGACTTCAAGAGACCCAGTACTTC.

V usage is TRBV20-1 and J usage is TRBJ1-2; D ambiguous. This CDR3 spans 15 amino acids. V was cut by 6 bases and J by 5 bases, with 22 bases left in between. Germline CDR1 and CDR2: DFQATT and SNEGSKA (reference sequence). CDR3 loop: CSAWNDQAGAYGYTF. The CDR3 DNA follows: TGCAGTGCATGGAATGATCAGGCGGGCGCTTATGGCTACACCTTC.

The CDR3 region has the DNA TGTGCCAGCAGTACGGGACTAGTTGTCAATGAGCAGTTCTTC. This codes for CASSTGLVVNEQFF. This chain uses TRBV12-3 or TRBV12-4 with TRBJ2-1; 8 nucleotides align to TRBD2. The CDR3 is made up of 14 amino acids. Losses at the gene ends were 5 bases for V and 6 bases for J; bases not matched to a gene: 6.

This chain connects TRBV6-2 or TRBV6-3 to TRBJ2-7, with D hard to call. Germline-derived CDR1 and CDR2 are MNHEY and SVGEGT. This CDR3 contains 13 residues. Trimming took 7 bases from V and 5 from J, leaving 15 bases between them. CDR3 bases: TGTGCCAGCAACCTACTACAACAAGACGAGCAGTACTTC. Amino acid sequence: CASNLLQQDEQYF.

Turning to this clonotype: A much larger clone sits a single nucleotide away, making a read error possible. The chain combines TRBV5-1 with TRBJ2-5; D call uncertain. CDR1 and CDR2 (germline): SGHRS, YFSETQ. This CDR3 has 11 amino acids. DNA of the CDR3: TGCGTCAGCAGACTTGCGGAGACCCAGTACTTC. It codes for CVSRLAETQYF.

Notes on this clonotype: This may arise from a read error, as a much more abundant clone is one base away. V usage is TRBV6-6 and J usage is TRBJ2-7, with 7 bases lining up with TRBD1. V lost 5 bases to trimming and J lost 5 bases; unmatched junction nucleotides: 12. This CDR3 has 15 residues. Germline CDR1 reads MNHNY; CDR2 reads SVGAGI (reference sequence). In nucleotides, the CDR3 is TGTGCCAGCAGTCCACAACCCAGGGGGAGCCACGAGCAGTACTTC. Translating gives CASSPQPRGSHEQYF.

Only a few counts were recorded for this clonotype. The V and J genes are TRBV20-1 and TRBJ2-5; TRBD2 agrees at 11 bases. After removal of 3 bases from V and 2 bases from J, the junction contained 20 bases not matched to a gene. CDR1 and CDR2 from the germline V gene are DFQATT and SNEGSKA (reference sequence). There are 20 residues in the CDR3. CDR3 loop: CSARRGFLGLADTKQETQYF. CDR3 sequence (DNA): TGCAGTGCTAGGCGCGGCTTCTTGGGACTAGCGGATACTAAACAAGAGACCCAGTACTTC.

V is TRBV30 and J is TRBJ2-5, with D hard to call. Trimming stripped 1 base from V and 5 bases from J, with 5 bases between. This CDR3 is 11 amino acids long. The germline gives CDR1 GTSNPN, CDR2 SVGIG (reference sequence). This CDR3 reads CAWSEAETQYF. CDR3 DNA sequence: TGTGCCTGGAGTGAGGCGGAGACCCAGTACTTC.

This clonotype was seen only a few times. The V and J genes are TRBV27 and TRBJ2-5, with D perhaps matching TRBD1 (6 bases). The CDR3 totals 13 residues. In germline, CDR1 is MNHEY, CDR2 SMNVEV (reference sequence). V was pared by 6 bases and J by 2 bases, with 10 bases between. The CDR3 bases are TGTGCCAGCAGACAGGGAATGCAAGAGACCCAGTACTTC. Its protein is CASRQGMQETQYF.

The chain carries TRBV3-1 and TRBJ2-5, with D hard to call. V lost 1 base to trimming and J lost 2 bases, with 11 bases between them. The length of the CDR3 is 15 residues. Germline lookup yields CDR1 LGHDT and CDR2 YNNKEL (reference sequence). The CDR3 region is CASSQAWRIQETQYF. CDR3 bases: TGTGCCAGCAGCCAAGCCTGGCGGATACAAGAGACCCAGTACTTC.

The CDR3, as DNA: TGTGCCAGCGGGACAGGGGGCCTCCTGCAGACTGAAGCTTTCTTT. Translated: CASGTGGLLQTEAFF. V is TRBV7-9 and J is TRBJ1-1; TRBD1 matches 12 bases. From germline, CDR1 is SEHNR and CDR2 FQNEAQ (reference sequence). V trimming: 8 bases; J trimming: 5 bases; junction bases outside the gene matches: 9. CDR3 length: 15 amino acids.

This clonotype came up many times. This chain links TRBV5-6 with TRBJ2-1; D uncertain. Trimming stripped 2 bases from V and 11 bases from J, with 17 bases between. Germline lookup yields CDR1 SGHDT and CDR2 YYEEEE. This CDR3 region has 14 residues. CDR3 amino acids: CASSFTSLSPQQFF. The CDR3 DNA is TGTGCCAGCAGCTTCACCTCCCTTAGTCCTCAGCAGTTCTTC.

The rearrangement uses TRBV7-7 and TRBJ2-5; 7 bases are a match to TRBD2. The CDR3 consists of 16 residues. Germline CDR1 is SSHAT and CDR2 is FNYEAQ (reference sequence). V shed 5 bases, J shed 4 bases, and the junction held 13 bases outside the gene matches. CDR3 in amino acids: CASSPLGRGIGETQYF. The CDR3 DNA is TGTGCCAGCAGCCCTCTCGGGCGGGGGATAGGAGAGACCCAGTACTTC.

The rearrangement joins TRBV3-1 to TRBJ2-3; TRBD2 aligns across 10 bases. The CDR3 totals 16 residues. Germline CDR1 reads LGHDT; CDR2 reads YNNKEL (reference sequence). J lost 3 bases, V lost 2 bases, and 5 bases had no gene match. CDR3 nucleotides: TGTGCCAGCAGCCAAAGGGAGCGGGGGGGGACAGATACGCAGTATTTT. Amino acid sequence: CASSQRERGGTDTQYF.